Presented here are 29 T cell receptor beta chains from one specimen sequenced in a study of beta chain features in type 1 diabetes. Reverse transcribing all isolated RNA meant expressed TCRB transcripts were sequenced. The data were produced by immunoSEQ multiplex PCR, yet TCRdb's version contains in-frame clones alone and is incomplete. The sample has about 210,000 clones, approximately 10% seen once; the top ten hold approximately 1.5%. The sequencing input was central memory CD4+ T cells from blood. Receptors originate from a man aged 18 to 35 in good health.

This clone was recorded many times. This CDR3 is also generated by other DNA sequences in the sample. The chain is built from TRBV29-1 and TRBJ2-6; D could derive from TRBD1 or TRBD2 (5 bases each). Trimming removed 0 bases at V and 2 bases at J, with 5 bases between. This CDR3 is built from 14 residues. The germline V gene has CDR1 SQVTM and CDR2 ANQGSEA. The CDR3 nucleotides are TGCAGCGTTGAAGAGGGGGCTGGGGCCAACGTCCTGACTTTC. It translates to CSVEEGAGANVLTF.

The rearrangement joins TRBV6-1 to TRBJ1-3, with D hard to call. Germline CDR1 reads MNHNS; CDR2 reads SASEGT. The germline V and J ends were trimmed by 2 bases and 1 base, with 9 bases remaining between them. The CDR3 length is 15 residues. The CDR3 DNA sequence: TGTGCCAGCAGTGAAAGAGGGCAATCTGGAAACACCATATATTTT. It is translated as CASSERGQSGNTIYF.

The chain employs TRBV4-3 and TRBJ1-1; D might be TRBD1 (6 bases). Trimming took 1 base from V and 1 from J, leaving 7 bases between them. The CDR3 length is 14 residues. Germline V lookup: CDR1 LGHNA, CDR2 YSLEER. In DNA form, the CDR3 reads TGCGCCAGCAGCCAAGGACAGGCGAACACTGAAGCTTTCTTT. Amino acids: CASSQGQANTEAFF.

The chain has TRBV30 and TRBJ2-7; 12 bases are a match to TRBD2. V was pared by 1 base and J by 6 bases, with 7 bases of the junction left unmatched. The germline gives CDR1 GTSNPN, CDR2 SVGIG (reference sequence). The CDR3 has 15 amino acids. The CDR3 nucleotides are TGTGCCTGGAGTGGGACTAGCGGGAAGCGGAGCGAGCAGTACTTC. It codes for CAWSGTSGKRSEQYF.

This clone came up a few times. This chain joins TRBV18 and TRBJ2-3; 9 bases match TRBD2. There are 15 residues in the CDR3. Germline values: CDR1 KGHSH, CDR2 LQKENI. J was trimmed by 5 bases and V by 0 bases; bases with no gene match: 3. The DNA for the CDR3 is TGTGCCAGCTCACCACCGGGACTAGCTCTAGATACGCAGTATTTT. It specifies CASSPPGLALDTQYF.

V gene TRBV4-3 combines with J gene TRBJ1-1; D is undetermined. V lost 4 bases to trimming and J lost 2 bases, with 11 bases between them. The length of the CDR3 is 14 residues. Germline CDR1 and CDR2: LGHNA and YSLEER. The CDR3 spells CASSPGRANTEAFF. The CDR3 coding sequence is TGCGCCAGCAGCCCGGGGAGGGCTAACACTGAAGCTTTCTTT.

This clone was observed a few times. The chain combines TRBV29-1 with TRBJ2-5; possible D gene TRBD2, 5 bases. This CDR3 is built from 12 residues. Trimming took off 6 bases at V and 5 bases at J, with 13 bases between the two ends. Germline CDR1 reads SQVTM; CDR2 reads ANQGSEA. CDR3 sequence: CSVAGSSETQYF. As DNA, the CDR3 is TGCAGCGTGGCTGGGAGTTCTGAGACCCAGTACTTC. Complete variable domain (other parts from reference TRBV29-1 and TRBJ2-5): SAVISQKPSRDICQRGTSLTIQCQVDSQVTMMFWYRQQPGQSLTLIATANQGSEATYESGFVIDKFPISRPNLTFSTLTVSNMSPEDSSIYLCSVAGSSETQYFGPGTRLLVL.

The chain couples TRBV6-1 to TRBJ2-5, with 8 bases that match TRBD1. V lost 6 bases to trimming and J lost 5 bases; unmatched junction nucleotides: 5. This CDR3 is 13 amino acids long. Looked up from germline, CDR1 is MNHNS and CDR2 is SASEGT. Here the CDR3 DNA reads TGTGCCAGCAGCGGGACAGGTGACGAGACCCAGTACTTC. Amino acid sequence: CASSGTGDETQYF.

This chain joins TRBV7-9 and TRBJ2-3; TRBD2 matches 9 bases. Germline-derived CDR1 and CDR2 are SEHNR and FQNEAQ (reference sequence). The ends lost 5 bases at V and 2 bases at J; junction bases unmatched: 5. The CDR3 loop spans 15 amino acids. CDR3 coding DNA: TGTGCCAGCAGCGTCTCTAGCGGGACCACAGATACGCAGTATTTT. Residues: CASSVSSGTTDTQYF.

This clone was counted many times. The chain couples TRBV9 to TRBJ1-1; TRBD1 is a possible D gene (5 bases). The CDR3 length is 13 residues. Trimming shortened V by 4 bases and J by 5 bases, and 12 bases separated the two germline ends. Germline CDR1 SGDLS, CDR2 YYNGEE. The CDR3 DNA is TGTGCCAGCAGCCCATTCGGGGGGACTGAAGCTTTCTTT. It translates to CASSPFGGTEAFF.

This clone occurred a few times. J is TRBJ2-5 and V is TRBV4-2; either TRBD1 or TRBD2 may fit D (5 bases each). V lost 5 bases to trimming and J lost 1 base, with 11 bases between them. The germline gives CDR1 LGHNA, CDR2 YNFKEQ. CDR3 length equals 14 residues. In DNA, the CDR3 is TGTGCCAGCAGCGAACCAGGGACCCAAGAGACCCAGTACTTC. It encodes CASSEPGTQETQYF.

The table lists this clone with a few counts. The rearrangement joins TRBV29-1 to TRBJ1-2; 7 nucleotides line up with TRBD1. Per germline, CDR1 SQVTM and CDR2 ANQGSEA. This CDR3 comprises 13 residues. V shed 7 bases and J 2 bases; nucleotides not matched to a gene: 7. Written as DNA, the CDR3 is TGCAGCGGGGGGGACAGAGCAAACTATGGCTACACCTTC. It translates to CSGGDRANYGYTF. Using reference TRBV29-1 and TRBJ1-2 for the parts outside the CDR3, the full variable domain is SAVISQKPSRDICQRGTSLTIQCQVDSQVTMMFWYRQQPGQSLTLIATANQGSEATYESGFVIDKFPISRPNLTFSTLTVSNMSPEDSSIYLCSGGDRANYGYTFGSGTRLTVV.

This clone was detected ten times or more. The CDR3 loop is CASILRTSSNEQFF. CDR3 in DNA: TGTGCCAGCATTCTAAGGACTAGCTCCAATGAGCAGTTCTTC. The chain has TRBV28 and TRBJ2-1; TRBD2 matches at 8 bases. The trim removed 7 bases at V and 6 bases at J, leaving 8 bases unmatched. The CDR3 has 14 amino acids. Germline V gene lookup returns CDR1 MDHEN and CDR2 SYDVKM. The full variable domain, completed using reference TRBV28 and TRBJ2-1, is DVKVTQSSRYLVKRTGEKVFLECVQDMDHENMFWYRQDPGLGLRLIYFSYDVKMKEKGDIPEGYSVSREKKERFSLILESASTNQTSMYLCASILRTSSNEQFFGPGTRLTVL.

The chain carries TRBV5-1 and TRBJ2-7; maybe TRBD2 (5 bases). Germline V CDR1 and CDR2: SGHRS, YFSETQ. This CDR3 spans 17 amino acids. Between the trimmed V and J ends, which lost 0 bases and 5 bases, there was a span of 21 bases. The CDR3 region is CASSLVLGSTPRDEQYF. The CDR3 DNA follows: TGCGCCAGCAGCTTGGTCTTGGGGAGTACCCCGCGCGACGAGCAGTACTTC.

The rearrangement joins TRBV6-5 to TRBJ1-1; maybe TRBD1 (5 bases). V gave up 5 bases and J gave up 0 bases, with 7 bases separating them. Germline CDR1 is MNHEY and CDR2 is SVGAGI. The CDR3 is 13 amino acids. CDR3 nucleotide sequence: TGTGCCAGCAGTCGACAGTTGAACACTGAAGCTTTCTTT. It specifies CASSRQLNTEAFF.

In regard to this clone: Other DNA sequences of this sample code for an identical CDR3. V gene TRBV18 combines with J gene TRBJ2-1; D is unresolved. The V end lost 3 bases, the J end lost 0 bases, and 9 bases lay between the germline ends. CDR1 KGHSH and CDR2 LQKENI come from the germline V gene. The CDR3 length is 15 residues. The CDR3: CASSPDLSSYNEQFF. Here the CDR3 DNA reads TGTGCCAGCTCACCCGATTTGAGCTCCTACAATGAGCAGTTCTTC.

The J gene is TRBJ2-3, the V gene TRBV5-4, with D unresolved. V lost 0 bases, J lost 0 bases, and 11 bases lay in between. CDR1 SGHNT and CDR2 YYREEE come from the germline V gene (reference sequence). The CDR3 is 16 amino acids. This CDR3 reads CASSLGAAKSTDTQYF. The CDR3 DNA sequence: TGTGCCAGCAGCTTGGGGGCAGCGAAGAGCACAGATACGCAGTATTTT.

The chain has TRBV30 and TRBJ2-2, with 8 nucleotides matching TRBD2. J lost 7 bases, V lost 6 bases, and 13 bases had no gene match. Germline V gene lookup returns CDR1 GTSNPN and CDR2 SVGIG (reference sequence). This CDR3 spans 15 amino acids. In DNA, the CDR3 is TGTGCCTGCAACCCGGGACTAGGTATTGGCGGGGAGCTGTTTTTT. Its translation is CACNPGLGIGGELFF.

This chain uses TRBV2 with TRBJ1-5, with D unclear. Deletions cut 6 bases from V and 6 bases from J, with 18 bases between. This CDR3 contains 15 residues. Germline V CDR1 and CDR2: SNHLY, FYNNEI. In DNA form, the CDR3 reads TGTGCCAGCAGGTCGGAGGAGGTACGGGGTCAGCCCCAGCATTTT. Protein sequence: CASRSEEVRGQPQHF. Full variable domain (outside the CDR3, taken from reference TRBV2 and TRBJ1-5): EPEVTQTPSHQVTQMGQEVILRCVPISNHLYFYWYRQILGQKVEFLVSFYNNEISEKSEIFDDQFSVERPDGSNFTLKIRSTKLEDSAMYFCASRSEEVRGQPQHFGDGTRLSIL.

This chain joins TRBV7-2 and TRBJ2-5, with D maybe TRBD2 (5 bases). CDR3 length equals 15 residues. Germline CDR1 SGHTA, CDR2 FQGNSA. Trimming left V 2 bases short and J 5 bases short, with 15 bases between. CDR3 sequence (DNA): TGTGCCAGCAGCTTAATTTTAGGAGGCGGGGAGACCCAGTACTTC. Translated: CASSLILGGGETQYF.

The chain has TRBV6-5 and TRBJ1-5; D may be TRBD1 (5 bases). V lost 4 bases, J lost 1 base, and 8 bases lay in between. Germline V lookup: CDR1 MNHEY, CDR2 SVGAGI. The CDR3 totals 14 residues. The CDR3 here is CASSSGRSNQPQHF. CDR3 coding DNA: TGTGCCAGCAGTTCGGGACGGAGCAATCAGCCCCAGCATTTT.

Comment on this clone: A read error may produce the germline difference seen at one junction end. The chain uses TRBV5-5 and TRBJ2-7; no reliable D call. Germline values: CDR1 SGHKS, CDR2 YYEKEE (reference sequence). CDR3 length: 16 residues. The CDR3 DNA reads TGCGCCAGCAGCCCCATGGAGACGGGTTTAAGGTACGAGCAGTACTTC. Residues: CASSPMETGLRYEQYF.

The V call is TRBV7-2, the J call TRBJ2-2; the match to TRBD1 covers 7 bases. The CDR3 is 16 residues long. Germline trimming cut 2 bases from V and 0 bases from J; bases unmatched to any gene: 3. Germline-derived CDR1 and CDR2 are SGHTA and FQGNSA. The CDR3 sequence is CASSLYRGANTGELFF. For the CDR3, the DNA is TGTGCCAGCAGCTTATACAGGGGTGCGAACACCGGGGAGCTGTTTTTT.

This clone has a handful of counts. The chain uses TRBV29-1 and TRBJ2-7; D tentatively fits TRBD1 or TRBD2 (7 bases each). CDR1 SQVTM and CDR2 ANQGSEA come from the germline V gene. V was clipped by 6 bases and J by 2 bases, with 17 bases between them. This CDR3 contains 14 residues. The CDR3 DNA is TGCAGCGTCCAAGGGAGGGGGCCACCCTACGAGCAGTACTTC. It yields the protein CSVQGRGPPYEQYF.

The chain joins TRBV9 to TRBJ2-6; 7 bases are shared with TRBD1. The V gene end was trimmed by 4 bases and the J gene end by 0 bases; junction bases not matched to a gene: 10. Per germline, CDR1 SGDLS and CDR2 YYNGEE. The CDR3 length is 18 residues. The CDR3 spells CASSPFVGGTSGANVLTF. The CDR3, as DNA: TGTGCCAGCAGCCCCTTCGTAGGGGGCACCTCTGGGGCCAACGTCCTGACTTTC.

The table lists this clone with a few counts. The chain links TRBV15 to TRBJ2-5; D call uncertain. V shed 1 base and J shed 2 bases, with 5 bases lying between them. Germline-derived CDR1 and CDR2 are LNHNV and YYDKDF (reference sequence). This CDR3 spans 13 amino acids. This chain's CDR3 is CATSRGAQETQYF. DNA for the CDR3: TGTGCCACCAGCAGAGGAGCACAAGAGACCCAGTACTTC.

The gene calls are TRBV30 and TRBJ1-1, with D maybe TRBD1 (6 bases). Germline V lookup: CDR1 GTSNPN, CDR2 SVGIG (reference sequence). V was cut by 2 bases and J by 6 bases, with 13 bases left in between. The CDR3 is made up of 13 amino acids. Here the CDR3 reads CAWSRGGGSEAFF. In DNA form, the CDR3 reads TGTGCCTGGAGTCGAGGGGGAGGCTCTGAAGCTTTCTTT.

This clone occurred a few times. The chain recombines TRBV9 with TRBJ2-1; D may be TRBD1 or TRBD2 (5 bases each). Trimming removed 3 bases from V and 9 bases from J, with 16 bases in between. CDR1 and CDR2 (germline): SGDLS, YYNGEE. The CDR3 is 14 amino acids. Written as DNA, the CDR3 is TGTGCCAGCAGCGGAGGGGACGCCTGGGGTGAGCAGTTCTTC. This encodes CASSGGDAWGEQFF.

This clone was detected only a few times. This CDR3 reads CASSPGQSNTGELFF. CDR3 nucleotide sequence: TGTGCCAGCTCACCTGGACAGTCGAACACCGGGGAGCTGTTTTTT. The chain uses TRBV18 and TRBJ2-2, with a tentative D call TRBD1 (6 bases). This CDR3 contains 15 residues. Trimming removed 3 bases from V and 0 bases from J, with 8 bases in between. Looked up from germline, CDR1 is KGHSH and CDR2 is LQKENI.